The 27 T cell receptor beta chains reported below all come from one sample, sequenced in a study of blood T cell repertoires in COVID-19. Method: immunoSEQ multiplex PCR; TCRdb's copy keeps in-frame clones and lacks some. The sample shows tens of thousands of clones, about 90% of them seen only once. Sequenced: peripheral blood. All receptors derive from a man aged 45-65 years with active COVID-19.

CDR3 nucleotide sequence: TGTGCCAGCAGCCGAAGAACCGGGGGCACAGATACGCAGTATTTT. Translating it yields CASSRRTGGTDTQYF. The chain employs TRBV3-1 (or the pseudogene TRBV3-2) and TRBJ2-3, with TRBD2 as a possible D gene (5 bases). The CDR3 is made up of 15 amino acids. Trimming cost V 4 bases and J 1 base, with 12 bases left between them. The germline CDR1 and CDR2 sequences are LGHDT and YNNKEL (reference sequence).

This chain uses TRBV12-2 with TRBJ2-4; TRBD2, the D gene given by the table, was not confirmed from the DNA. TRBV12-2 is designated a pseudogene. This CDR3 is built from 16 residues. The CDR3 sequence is CASRLAAALAKNIQYF. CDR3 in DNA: TGTGCAAGTCGCTTAGCGGCAGCGTTAGCCAAAAACATTCAGTACTTC.

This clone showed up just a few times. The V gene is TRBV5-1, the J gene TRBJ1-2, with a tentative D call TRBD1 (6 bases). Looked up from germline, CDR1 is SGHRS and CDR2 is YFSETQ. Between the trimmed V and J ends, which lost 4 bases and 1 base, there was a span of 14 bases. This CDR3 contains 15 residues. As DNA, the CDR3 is TGCGCCAGCAGCCCGGGACACAGGGATAACTATGGCTACACCTTC. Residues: CASSPGHRDNYGYTF.

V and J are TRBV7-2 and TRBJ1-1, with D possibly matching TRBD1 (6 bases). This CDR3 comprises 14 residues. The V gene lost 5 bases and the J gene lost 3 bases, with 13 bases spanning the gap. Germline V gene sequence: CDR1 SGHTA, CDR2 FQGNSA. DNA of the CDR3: TGTGCCAGCAGCACGAACAGGGTGTACACTGAAGCTTTCTTT. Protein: CASSTNRVYTEAFF.

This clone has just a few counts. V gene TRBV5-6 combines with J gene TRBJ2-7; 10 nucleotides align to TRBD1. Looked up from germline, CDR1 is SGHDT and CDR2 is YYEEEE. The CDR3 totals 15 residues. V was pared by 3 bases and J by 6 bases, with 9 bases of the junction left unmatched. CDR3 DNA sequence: TGTGCCAGCAGCTACGGGACAGGGGCTCTTGGCGAGCAGTACTTC. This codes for CASSYGTGALGEQYF.

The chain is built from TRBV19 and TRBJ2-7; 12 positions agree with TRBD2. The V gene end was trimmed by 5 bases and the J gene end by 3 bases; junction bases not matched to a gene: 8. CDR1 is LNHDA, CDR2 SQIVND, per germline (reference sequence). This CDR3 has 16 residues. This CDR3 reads CASSVRRTSGNYEQYF. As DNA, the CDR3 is TGTGCCAGTAGTGTCCGACGGACTAGCGGGAACTACGAGCAGTACTTC.

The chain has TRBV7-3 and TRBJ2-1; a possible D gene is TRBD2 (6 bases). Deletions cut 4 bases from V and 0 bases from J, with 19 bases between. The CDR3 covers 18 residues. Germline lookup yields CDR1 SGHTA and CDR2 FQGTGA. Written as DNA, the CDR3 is TGTGCCAGCAGCTCCCCGGGAAGGGCGGGGAGCTCCTACAATGAGCAGTTCTTC. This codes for CASSSPGRAGSSYNEQFF.

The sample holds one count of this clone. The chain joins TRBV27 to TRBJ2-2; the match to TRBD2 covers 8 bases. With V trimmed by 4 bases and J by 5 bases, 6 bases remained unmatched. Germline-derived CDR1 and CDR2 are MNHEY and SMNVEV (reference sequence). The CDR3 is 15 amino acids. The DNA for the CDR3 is TGTGCCAGCAGTTGGAGCGGGGGAGGTACCGGGGAGCTGTTTTTT. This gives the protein CASSWSGGGTGELFF.

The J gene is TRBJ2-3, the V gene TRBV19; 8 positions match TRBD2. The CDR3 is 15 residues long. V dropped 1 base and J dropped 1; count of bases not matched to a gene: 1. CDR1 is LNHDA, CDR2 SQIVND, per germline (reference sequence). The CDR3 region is CASSIVLAGTDTQYF. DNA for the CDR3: TGTGCCAGTAGTATAGTACTAGCGGGCACAGATACGCAGTATTTT.

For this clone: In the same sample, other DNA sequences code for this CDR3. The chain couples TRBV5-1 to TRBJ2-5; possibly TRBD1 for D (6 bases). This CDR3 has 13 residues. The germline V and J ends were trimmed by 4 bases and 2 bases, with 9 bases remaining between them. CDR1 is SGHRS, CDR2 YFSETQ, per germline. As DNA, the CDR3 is TGCGCCAGCAGCCTGGGGGCACAAGAGACCCAGTACTTC. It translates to CASSLGAQETQYF.

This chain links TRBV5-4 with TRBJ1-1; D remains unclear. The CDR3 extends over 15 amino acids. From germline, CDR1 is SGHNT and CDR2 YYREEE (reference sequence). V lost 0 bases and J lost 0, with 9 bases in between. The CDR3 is CASSLERLMNTEAFF. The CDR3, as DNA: TGTGCCAGCAGCTTGGAACGCCTAATGAACACTGAAGCTTTCTTT.

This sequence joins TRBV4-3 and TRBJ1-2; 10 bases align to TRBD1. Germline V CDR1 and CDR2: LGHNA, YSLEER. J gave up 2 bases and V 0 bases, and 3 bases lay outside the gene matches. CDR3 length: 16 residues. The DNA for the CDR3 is TGCGCCAGCAGCCAAGAGGTGGGACAGGGGAACTATGGCTACACCTTC. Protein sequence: CASSQEVGQGNYGYTF.

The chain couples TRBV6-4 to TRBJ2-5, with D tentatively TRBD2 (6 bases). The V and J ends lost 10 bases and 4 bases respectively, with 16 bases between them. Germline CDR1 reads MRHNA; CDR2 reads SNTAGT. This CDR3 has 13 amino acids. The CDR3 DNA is TGTGCCACCCCACTAGCAGCAATAGAGACCCAGTACTTC. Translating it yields CATPLAAIETQYF.

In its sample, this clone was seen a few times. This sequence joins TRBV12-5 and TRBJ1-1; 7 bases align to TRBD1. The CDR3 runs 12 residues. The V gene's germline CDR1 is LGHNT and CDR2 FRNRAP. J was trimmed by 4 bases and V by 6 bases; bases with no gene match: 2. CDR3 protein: CASGQGGTEAFF. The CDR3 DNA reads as TGTGCTAGTGGCCAGGGGGGCACTGAAGCTTTCTTT.

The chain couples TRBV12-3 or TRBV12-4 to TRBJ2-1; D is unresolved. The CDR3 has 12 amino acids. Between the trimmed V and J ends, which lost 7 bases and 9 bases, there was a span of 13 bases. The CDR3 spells CASTLTGGEQFF. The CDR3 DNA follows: TGTGCCAGCACCCTCACTGGTGGTGAGCAGTTCTTC.

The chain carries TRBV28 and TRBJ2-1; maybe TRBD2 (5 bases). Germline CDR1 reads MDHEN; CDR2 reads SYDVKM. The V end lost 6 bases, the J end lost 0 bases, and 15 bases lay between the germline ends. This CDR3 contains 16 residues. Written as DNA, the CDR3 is TGTGCCAGCAGCAAATTTCGGGGTAGCTCCTACAATGAGCAGTTCTTC. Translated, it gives CASSKFRGSSYNEQFF.

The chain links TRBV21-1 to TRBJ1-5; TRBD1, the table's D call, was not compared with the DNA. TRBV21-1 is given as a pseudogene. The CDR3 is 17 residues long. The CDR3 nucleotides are TGTGCCAGCAGCAACCCCCCCACAGGGGGCCTTAATCAGCCCCAGCATTTT. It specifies CASSNPPTGGLNQPQHF.

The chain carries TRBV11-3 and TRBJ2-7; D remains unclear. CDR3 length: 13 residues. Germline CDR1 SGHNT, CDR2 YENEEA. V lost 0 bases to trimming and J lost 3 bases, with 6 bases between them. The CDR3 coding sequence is TGTGCCAGCAGCTTAGAAGGCGGCTACGAGCAGTACTTC. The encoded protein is CASSLEGGYEQYF.

The CDR3: CASTKGGTEAFF. CDR3 coding DNA: TGCGCCAGCACCAAGGGGGGGACAGAAGCTTTCTTT. This chain connects TRBV4-1 to TRBJ1-1; weak D call: TRBD1 (6 bases). Germline V gene sequence: CDR1 MGHRA, CDR2 YSYEKL. The CDR3 runs to 12 residues. Trimming removed 7 bases at V and 8 bases at J, with 14 bases between.

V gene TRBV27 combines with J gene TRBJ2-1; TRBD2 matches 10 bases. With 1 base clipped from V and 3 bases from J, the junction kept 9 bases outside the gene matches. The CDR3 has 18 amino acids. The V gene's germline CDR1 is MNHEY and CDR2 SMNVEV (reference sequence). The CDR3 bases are TGTGCCAGCAGTTTATACTTTTTAGCGGGAGGATTCTACAATGAGCAGTTCTTC. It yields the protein CASSLYFLAGGFYNEQFF.

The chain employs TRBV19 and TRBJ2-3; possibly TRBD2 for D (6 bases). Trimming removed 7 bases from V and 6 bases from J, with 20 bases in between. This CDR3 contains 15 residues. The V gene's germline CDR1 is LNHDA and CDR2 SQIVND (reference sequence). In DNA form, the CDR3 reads TGTGCCAGTAAAAAGAGCGGAGGGAACCTGGATACGCAGTATTTT. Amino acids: CASKKSGGNLDTQYF. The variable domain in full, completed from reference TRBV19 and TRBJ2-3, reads DGGITQSPKYLFRKEGQNVTLSCEQNLNHDAMYWYRQDPGQGLRLIYYSQIVNDFQKGDIAEGYSVSREKKESFPLTVTSAQKNPTAFYLCASKKSGGNLDTQYFGPGTRLTVL.

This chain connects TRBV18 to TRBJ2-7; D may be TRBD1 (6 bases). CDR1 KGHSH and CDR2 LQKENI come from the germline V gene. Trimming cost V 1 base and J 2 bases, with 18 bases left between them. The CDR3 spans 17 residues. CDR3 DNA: TGTGCCAGCTCACCACGGGACCTTTCTGGACAGACCTACGAGCAGTACTTC. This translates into CASSPRDLSGQTYEQYF.

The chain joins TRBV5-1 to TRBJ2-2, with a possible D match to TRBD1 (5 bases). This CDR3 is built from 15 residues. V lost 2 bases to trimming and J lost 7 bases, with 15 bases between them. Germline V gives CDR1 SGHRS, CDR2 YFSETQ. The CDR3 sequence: CASSFSGISGGELFF. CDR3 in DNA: TGCGCCAGCAGCTTCTCAGGGATCTCCGGCGGGGAGCTGTTTTTT.

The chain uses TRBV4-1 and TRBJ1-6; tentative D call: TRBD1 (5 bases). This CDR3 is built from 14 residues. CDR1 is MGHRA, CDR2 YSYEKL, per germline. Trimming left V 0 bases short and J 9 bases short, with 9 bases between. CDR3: CASSQDPGFSPLHF. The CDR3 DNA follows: TGCGCCAGCAGCCAAGATCCAGGGTTTTCACCCCTCCACTTT.

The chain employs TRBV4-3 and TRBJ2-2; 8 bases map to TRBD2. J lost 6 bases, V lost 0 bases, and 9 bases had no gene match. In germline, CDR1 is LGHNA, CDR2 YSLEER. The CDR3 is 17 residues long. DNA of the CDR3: TGCGCCAGCAGCCAAGATCTTCCCGGGGGGGCATCCGGGGAGCTGTTTTTT. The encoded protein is CASSQDLPGGASGELFF.

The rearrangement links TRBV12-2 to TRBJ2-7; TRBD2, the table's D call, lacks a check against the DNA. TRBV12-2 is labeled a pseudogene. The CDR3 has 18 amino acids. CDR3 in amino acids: CASRLAMTSGKSSYEQYF. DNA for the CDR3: TGTGCAAGTCGCTTAGCCATGACTAGCGGGAAAAGCTCCTACGAGCAGTACTTC.

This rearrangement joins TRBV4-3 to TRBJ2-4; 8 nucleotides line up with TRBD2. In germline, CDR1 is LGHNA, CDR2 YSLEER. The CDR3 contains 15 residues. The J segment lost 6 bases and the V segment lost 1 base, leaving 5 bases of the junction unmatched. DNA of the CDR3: TGCGCCAGCAGCCAAGGAAGCGGGGGTCGAAACATTCAGTACTTC. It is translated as CASSQGSGGRNIQYF.